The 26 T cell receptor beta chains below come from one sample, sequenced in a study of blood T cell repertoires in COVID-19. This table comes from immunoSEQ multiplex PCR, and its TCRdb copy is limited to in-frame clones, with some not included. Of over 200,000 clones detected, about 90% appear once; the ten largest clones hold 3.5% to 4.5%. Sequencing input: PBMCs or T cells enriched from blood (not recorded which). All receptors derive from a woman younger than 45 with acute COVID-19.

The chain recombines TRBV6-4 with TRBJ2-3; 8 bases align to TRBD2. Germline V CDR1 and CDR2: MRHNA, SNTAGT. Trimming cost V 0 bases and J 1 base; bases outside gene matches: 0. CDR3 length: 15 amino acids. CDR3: CASSDSSGGTDTQYF. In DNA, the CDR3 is TGTGCCAGCAGTGACTCTAGCGGGGGCACAGATACGCAGTATTTT.

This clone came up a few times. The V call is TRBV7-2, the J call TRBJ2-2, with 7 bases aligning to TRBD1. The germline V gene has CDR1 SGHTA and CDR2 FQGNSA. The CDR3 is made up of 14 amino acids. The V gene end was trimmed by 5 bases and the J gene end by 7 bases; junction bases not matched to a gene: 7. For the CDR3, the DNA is TGTGCCAGCAGCATGACAGGGCAAGGCGGGGAGCTGTTTTTT. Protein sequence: CASSMTGQGGELFF.

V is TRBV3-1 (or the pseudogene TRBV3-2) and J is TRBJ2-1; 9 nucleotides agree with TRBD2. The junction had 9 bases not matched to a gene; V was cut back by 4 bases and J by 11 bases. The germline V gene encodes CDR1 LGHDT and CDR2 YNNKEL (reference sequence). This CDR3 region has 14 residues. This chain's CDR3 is CASSPLAGGSKQFF. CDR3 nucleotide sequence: TGTGCCAGCAGCCCCCTTGCGGGGGGGTCCAAGCAGTTCTTC.

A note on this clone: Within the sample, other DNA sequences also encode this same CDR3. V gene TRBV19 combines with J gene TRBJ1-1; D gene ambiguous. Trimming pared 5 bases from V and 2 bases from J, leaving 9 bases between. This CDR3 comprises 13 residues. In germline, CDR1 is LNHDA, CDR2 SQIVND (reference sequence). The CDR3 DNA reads TGTGCCAGTAGTGAGGGTCGTAACACTGAAGCTTTCTTT. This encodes CASSEGRNTEAFF.

The CDR3 loop is CASSLAGLGGPYYNEQFF. The CDR3 nucleotides read TGTGCCAGCAGCTTAGCGGGACTAGGGGGCCCTTACTACAATGAGCAGTTCTTC. The chain couples TRBV7-2 to TRBJ2-1; the D gene is possibly TRBD2 (8 bases). Germline CDR1 is SGHTA and CDR2 is FQGNSA. The CDR3 totals 18 residues. Trimming took 0 bases from V and 3 from J, leaving 18 bases between them. The entire variable domain, with the rest obtained from reference TRBV7-2 and TRBJ2-1, is as follows: GAGVSQSPSNKVTEKGKDVELRCDPISGHTALYWYRQSLGQGLEFLIYFQGNSAPDKSGLPSDRFSAERTGGSVSTLTIQRTQQEDSAVYLCASSLAGLGGPYYNEQFFGPGTRLTVL.

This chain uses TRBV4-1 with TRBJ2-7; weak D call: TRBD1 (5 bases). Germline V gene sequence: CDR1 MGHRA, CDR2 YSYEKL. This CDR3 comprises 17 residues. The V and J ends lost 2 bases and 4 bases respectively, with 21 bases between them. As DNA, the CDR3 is TGCGCCAGCAGCCAACATCTCAGGGCCCTGAGAATATACGAGCAGTACTTC. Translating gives CASSQHLRALRIYEQYF.

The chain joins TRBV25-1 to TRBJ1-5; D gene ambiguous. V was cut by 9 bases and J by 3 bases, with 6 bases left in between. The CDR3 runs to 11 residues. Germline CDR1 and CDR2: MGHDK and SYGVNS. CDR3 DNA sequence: TGTGCCAGAACAGACAATCAGCCCCAGCATTTT. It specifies CARTDNQPQHF.

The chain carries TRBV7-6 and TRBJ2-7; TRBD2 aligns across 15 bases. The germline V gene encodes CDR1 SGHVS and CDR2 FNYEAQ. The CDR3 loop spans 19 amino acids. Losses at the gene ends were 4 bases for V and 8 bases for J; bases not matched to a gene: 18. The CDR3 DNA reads TGTGCCAGCAGCTACGAAGGACTAGCGGGGGGGCAAGAACCTACGAAGCAGTACTTC. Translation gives CASSYEGLAGGQEPTKQYF.

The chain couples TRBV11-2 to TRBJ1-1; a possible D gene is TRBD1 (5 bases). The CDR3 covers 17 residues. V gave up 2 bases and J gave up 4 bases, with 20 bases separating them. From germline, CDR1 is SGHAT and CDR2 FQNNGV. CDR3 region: CASSLSTMGGSGTEAFF. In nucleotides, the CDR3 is TGTGCCAGCAGCTTATCTACTATGGGGGGTAGTGGCACTGAAGCTTTCTTT.

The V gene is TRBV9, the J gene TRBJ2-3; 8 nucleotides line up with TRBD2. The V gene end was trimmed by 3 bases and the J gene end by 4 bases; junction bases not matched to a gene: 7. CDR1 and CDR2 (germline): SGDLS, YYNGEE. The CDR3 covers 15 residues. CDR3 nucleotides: TGTGCCAGCAGCGCCCGAGCGGGGGTTGCAGATACGCAGTATTTT. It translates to CASSARAGVADTQYF.

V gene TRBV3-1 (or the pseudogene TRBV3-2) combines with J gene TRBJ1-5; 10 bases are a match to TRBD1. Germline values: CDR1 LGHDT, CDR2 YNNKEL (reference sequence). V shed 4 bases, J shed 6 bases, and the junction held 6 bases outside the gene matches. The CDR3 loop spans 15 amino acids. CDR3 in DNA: TGTGCCAGCAGCCCCACGGGACAGGGGACTCAGCCCCAGCATTTT. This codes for CASSPTGQGTQPQHF.

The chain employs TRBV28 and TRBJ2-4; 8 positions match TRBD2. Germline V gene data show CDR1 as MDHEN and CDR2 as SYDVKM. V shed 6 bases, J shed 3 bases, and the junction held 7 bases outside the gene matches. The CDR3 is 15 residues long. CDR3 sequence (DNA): TGTGCCAGCAGCAGCGCGGGGGGTGGCAAAAACATTCAGTACTTC. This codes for CASSSAGGGKNIQYF.

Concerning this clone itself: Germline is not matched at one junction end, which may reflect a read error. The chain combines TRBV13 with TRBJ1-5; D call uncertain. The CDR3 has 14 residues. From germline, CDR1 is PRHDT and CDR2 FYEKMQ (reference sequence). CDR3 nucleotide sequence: TGTGCCAGCAGCTTAGGAGATAGCAATCAGCCCCGGCATTTT. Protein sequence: CASSLGDSNQPRHF.

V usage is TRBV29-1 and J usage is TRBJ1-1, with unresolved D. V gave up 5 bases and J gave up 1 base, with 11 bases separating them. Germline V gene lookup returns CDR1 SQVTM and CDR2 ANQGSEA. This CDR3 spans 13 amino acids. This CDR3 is CSVLPSRNTEAFF. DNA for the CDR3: TGCAGCGTTCTTCCCTCGCGGAACACTGAAGCTTTCTTT.

CDR3 protein: CASRQTEATNEKLFF. The CDR3 DNA reads as TGTGCCAGCAGGCAAACAGAAGCCACTAATGAAAAACTGTTTTTT. This chain connects TRBV6-5 to TRBJ1-4; no firm D call. The CDR3 loop spans 15 amino acids. CDR1 and CDR2 (germline): MNHEY, SVGAGI. Trimming took off 6 bases at V and 2 bases at J, with 13 bases between the two ends.

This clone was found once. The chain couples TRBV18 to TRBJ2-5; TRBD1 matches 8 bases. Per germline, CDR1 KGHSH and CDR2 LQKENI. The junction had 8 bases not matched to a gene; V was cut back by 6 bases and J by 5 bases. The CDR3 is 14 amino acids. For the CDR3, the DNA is TGTGCCAGCTCCCCTCAGGGGGCGGGGGAGACCCAGTACTTC. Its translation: CASSPQGAGETQYF. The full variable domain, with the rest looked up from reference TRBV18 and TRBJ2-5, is NAGVMQNPRHLVRRRGQEARLRCSPMKGHSHVYWYRQLPEEGLKFMVYLQKENIIDESGMPKERFSAEFPKEGPSILRIQQVVRGDSAAYFCASSPQGAGETQYFGPGTRLLVL.

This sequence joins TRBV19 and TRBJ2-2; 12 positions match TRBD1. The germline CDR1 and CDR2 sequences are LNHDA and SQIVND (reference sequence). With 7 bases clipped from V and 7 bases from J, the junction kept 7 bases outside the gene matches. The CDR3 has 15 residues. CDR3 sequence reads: CASTPGQGAIGELFF. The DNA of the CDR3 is TGTGCCAGTACCCCGGGACAGGGGGCGATCGGGGAGCTGTTTTTT.

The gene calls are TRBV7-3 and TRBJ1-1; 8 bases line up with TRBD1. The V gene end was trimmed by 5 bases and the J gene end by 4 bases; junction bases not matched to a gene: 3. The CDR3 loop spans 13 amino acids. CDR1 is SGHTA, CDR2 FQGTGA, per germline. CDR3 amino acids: CASSIDRGTEAFF. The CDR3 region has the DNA TGTGCCAGCAGCATCGACAGGGGCACTGAAGCTTTCTTT.

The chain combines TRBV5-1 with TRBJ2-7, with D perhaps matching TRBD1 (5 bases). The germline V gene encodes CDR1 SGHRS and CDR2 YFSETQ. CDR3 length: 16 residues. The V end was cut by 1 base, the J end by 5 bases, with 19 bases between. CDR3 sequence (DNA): TGCGCCAGCAGCTTGATAAGACAGTCCGACGACCACGAGCAGTACTTC. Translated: CASSLIRQSDDHEQYF.

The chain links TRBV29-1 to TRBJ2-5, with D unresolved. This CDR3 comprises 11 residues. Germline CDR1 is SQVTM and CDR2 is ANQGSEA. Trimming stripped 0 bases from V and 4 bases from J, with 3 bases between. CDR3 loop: CSVEDRETQYF. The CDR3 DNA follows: TGCAGCGTTGAAGACAGAGAGACCCAGTACTTC.

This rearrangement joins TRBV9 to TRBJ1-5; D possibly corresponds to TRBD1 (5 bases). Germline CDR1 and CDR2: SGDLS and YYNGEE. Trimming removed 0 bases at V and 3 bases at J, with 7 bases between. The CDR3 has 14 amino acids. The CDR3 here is CASSVGGDNQPQHF. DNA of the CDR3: TGTGCCAGCAGCGTAGGGGGGGACAATCAGCCCCAGCATTTT.

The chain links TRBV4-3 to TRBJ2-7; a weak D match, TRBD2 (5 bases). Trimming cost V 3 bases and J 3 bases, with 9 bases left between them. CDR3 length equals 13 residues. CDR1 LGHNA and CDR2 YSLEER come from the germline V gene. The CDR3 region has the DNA TGCGCCAGCAGCCAGGACTTATTCTACGAGCAGTACTTC. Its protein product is CASSQDLFYEQYF.

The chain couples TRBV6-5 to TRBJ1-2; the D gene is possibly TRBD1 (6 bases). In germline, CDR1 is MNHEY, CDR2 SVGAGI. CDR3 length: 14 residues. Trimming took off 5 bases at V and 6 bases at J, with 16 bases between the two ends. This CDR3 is CASSQSVRTDGYTF. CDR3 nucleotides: TGTGCCAGCAGTCAATCTGTGCGGACAGATGGCTACACCTTC.

The CDR3 spells CASSTQNLNTGELFF. In DNA, the CDR3 is TGTGCCAGCAGTACACAGAACCTAAACACCGGGGAGCTGTTTTTT. The chain joins TRBV9 to TRBJ2-2; no firm D call. The V end lost 5 bases, the J end lost 2 bases, and 13 bases lay between the germline ends. Germline CDR1 and CDR2: SGDLS and YYNGEE. This CDR3 region has 15 residues.

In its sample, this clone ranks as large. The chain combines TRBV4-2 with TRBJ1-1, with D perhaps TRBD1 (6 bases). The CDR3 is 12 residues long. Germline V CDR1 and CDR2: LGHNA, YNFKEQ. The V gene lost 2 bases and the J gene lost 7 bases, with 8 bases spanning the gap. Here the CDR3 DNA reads TGTGCCAGCAGCCAAAACAGGGATGAAGCTTTCTTT. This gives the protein CASSQNRDEAFF.

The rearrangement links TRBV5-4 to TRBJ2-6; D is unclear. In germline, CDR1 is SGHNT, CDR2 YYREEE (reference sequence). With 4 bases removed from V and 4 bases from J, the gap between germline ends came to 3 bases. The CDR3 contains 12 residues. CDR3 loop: CASSLGANVLTF. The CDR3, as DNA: TGTGCCAGCAGCCTAGGGGCCAACGTCCTGACTTTC.